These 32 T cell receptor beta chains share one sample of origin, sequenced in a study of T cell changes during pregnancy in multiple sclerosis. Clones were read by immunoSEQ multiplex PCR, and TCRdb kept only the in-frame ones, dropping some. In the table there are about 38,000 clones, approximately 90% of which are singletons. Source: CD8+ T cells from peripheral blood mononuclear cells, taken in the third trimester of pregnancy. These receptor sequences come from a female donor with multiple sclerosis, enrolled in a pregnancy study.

CDR3 nucleotides: TGTGCCAGCAGTTACGCGACAGGGTCCCTAACAAAACTGTTTTTT. This gives the protein CASSYATGSLTKLFF. This chain connects TRBV6-5 to TRBJ1-4; 7 bases map to TRBD1. V dropped 2 bases and J dropped 10; count of bases not matched to a gene: 10. Germline CDR1 and CDR2: MNHEY and SVGAGI. This CDR3 is 15 amino acids long.

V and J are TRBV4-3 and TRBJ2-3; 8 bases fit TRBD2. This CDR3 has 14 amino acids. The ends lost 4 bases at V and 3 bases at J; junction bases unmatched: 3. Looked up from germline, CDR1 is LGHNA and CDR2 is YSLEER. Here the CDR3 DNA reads TGCGCCAGCAGCCCCGGGAGGGGGACAGATACGCAGTATTTT. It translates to CASSPGRGTDTQYF.

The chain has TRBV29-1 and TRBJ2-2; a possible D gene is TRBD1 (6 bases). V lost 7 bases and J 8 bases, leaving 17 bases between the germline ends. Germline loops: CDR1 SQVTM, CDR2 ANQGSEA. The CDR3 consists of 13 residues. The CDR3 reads CSGKDRPEGELFF. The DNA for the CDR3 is TGCAGCGGGAAGGACAGACCGGAGGGGGAGCTGTTTTTT.

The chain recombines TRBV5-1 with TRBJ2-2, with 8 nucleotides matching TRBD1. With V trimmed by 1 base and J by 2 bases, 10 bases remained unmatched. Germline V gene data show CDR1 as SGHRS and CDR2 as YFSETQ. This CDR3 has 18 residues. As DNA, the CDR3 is TGCGCCAGCAGCTTGTACCTTCCGGGACAGGTTAACACCGGGGAGCTGTTTTTT. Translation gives CASSLYLPGQVNTGELFF.

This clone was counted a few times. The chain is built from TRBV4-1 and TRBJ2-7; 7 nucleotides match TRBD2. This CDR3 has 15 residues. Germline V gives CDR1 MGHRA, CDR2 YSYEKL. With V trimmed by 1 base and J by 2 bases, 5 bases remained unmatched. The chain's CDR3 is CASSQALAITYEQYF. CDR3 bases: TGCGCCAGCAGCCAAGCACTAGCGATTACCTACGAGCAGTACTTC.

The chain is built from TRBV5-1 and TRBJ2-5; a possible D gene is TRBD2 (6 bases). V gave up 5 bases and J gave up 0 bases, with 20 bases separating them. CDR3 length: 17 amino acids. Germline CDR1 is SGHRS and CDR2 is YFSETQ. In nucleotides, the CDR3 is TGCGCCAGCAGACAAACCGTTAGCGGAGGGTACCAAGAGACCCAGTACTTC. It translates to CASRQTVSGGYQETQYF.

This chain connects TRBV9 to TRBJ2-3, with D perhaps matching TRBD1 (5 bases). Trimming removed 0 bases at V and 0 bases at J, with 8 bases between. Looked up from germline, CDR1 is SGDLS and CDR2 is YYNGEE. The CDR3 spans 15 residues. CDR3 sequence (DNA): TGTGCCAGCAGCGTAGAGGGGTCCAGCACAGATACGCAGTATTTT. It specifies CASSVEGSSTDTQYF.

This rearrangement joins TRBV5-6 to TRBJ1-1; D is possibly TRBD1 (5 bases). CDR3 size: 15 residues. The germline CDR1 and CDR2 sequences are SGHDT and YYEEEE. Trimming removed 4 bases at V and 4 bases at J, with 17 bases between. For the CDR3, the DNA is TGTGCCAGCAGCACTTACGGGGGAGGAATCACTGAAGCTTTCTTT. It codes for CASSTYGGGITEAFF.

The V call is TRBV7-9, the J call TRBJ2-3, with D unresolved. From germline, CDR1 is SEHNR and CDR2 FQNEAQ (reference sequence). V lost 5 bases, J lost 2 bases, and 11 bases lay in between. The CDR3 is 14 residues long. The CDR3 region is CASSREENTDTQYF. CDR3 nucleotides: TGTGCCAGCAGCCGAGAAGAAAACACAGATACGCAGTATTTT.

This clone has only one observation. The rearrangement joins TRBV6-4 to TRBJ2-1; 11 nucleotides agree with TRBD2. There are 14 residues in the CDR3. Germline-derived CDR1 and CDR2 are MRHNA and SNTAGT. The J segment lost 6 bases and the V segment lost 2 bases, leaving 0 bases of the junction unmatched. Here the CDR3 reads CASSDTSGGNEQFF. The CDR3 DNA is TGTGCCAGCAGTGACACTAGCGGGGGCAATGAGCAGTTCTTC.

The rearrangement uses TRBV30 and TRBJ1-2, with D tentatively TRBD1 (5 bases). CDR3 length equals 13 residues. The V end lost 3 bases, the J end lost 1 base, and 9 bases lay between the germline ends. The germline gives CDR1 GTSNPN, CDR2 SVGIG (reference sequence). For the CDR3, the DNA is TGTGCCTGGAGCCCAGGGAATAACTATGGCTACACCTTC. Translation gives CAWSPGNNYGYTF.

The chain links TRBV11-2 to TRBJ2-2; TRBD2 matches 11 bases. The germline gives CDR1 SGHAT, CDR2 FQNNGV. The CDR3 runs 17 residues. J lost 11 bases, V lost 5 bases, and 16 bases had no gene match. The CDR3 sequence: CASSVVAGGPGSLELFF. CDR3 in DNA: TGTGCCAGCAGCGTTGTAGCGGGGGGGCCCGGTTCCCTAGAGCTGTTTTTT.

The CDR3 loop is CATGTGWYEQYF. The CDR3 DNA reads TGTGCCACCGGGACAGGCTGGTACGAGCAGTACTTC. The chain links TRBV2 to TRBJ2-7; 8 bases map to TRBD1. J lost 4 bases, V lost 10 bases, and 6 bases had no gene match. CDR1 and CDR2 from the germline V gene are SNHLY and FYNNEI. The CDR3 is 12 residues long.

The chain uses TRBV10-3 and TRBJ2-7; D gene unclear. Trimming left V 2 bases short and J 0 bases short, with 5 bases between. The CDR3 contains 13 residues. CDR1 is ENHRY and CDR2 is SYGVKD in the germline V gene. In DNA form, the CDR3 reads TGTGCCATCAGTGAGGAGAGCTCCTACGAGCAGTACTTC. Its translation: CAISEESSYEQYF.

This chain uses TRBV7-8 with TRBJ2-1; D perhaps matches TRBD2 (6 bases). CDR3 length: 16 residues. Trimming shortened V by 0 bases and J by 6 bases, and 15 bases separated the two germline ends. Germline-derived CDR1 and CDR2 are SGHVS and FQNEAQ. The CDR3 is CASSLAWRGKSNEQFF. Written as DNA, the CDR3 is TGTGCCAGCAGCTTAGCTTGGCGGGGTAAAAGCAATGAGCAGTTCTTC. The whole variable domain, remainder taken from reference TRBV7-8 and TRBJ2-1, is GAGVSQSPRYKVAKRGQDVALRCDPISGHVSLFWYQQALGQGPEFLTYFQNEAQLDKSGLPSDRFFAERPEGSVSTLKIQRTQQEDSAVYLCASSLAWRGKSNEQFFGPGTRLTVL.

The CDR3 nucleotides are TGTGCCAGCAGCCCTTGGACTAGCGGGGGCACAGATACGCAGTATTTT. This gives the protein CASSPWTSGGTDTQYF. J is TRBJ2-3 and V is TRBV7-2, with 12 nucleotides matching TRBD2. The CDR3 totals 16 residues. V was clipped by 5 bases and J by 1 base; unmatched bases: 4. The germline gives CDR1 SGHTA, CDR2 FQGNSA.

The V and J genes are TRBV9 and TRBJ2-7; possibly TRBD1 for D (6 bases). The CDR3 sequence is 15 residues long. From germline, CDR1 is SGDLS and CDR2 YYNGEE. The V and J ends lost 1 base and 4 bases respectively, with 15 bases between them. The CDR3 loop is CASSVTAGVTYEQYF. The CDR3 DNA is TGTGCCAGCAGCGTAACCGCAGGGGTAACGTACGAGCAGTACTTC.

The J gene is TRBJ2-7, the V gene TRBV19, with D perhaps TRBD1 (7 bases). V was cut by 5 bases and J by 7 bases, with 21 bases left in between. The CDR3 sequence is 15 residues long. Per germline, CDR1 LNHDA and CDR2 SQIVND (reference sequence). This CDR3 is CASSWTQGGVEEQYF. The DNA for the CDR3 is TGTGCCAGTAGTTGGACCCAGGGGGGAGTCGAAGAGCAGTACTTC. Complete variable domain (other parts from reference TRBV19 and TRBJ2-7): DGGITQSPKYLFRKEGQNVTLSCEQNLNHDAMYWYRQDPGQGLRLIYYSQIVNDFQKGDIAEGYSVSREKKESFPLTVTSAQKNPTAFYLCASSWTQGGVEEQYFGPGTRLTVT.

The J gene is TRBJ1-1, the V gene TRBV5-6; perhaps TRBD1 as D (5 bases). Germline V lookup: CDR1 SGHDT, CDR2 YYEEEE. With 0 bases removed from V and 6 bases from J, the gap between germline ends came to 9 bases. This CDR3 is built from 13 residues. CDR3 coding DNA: TGTGCCAGCAGCTTGGGGGGGGACCCTGAAGCTTTCTTT. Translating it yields CASSLGGDPEAFF.

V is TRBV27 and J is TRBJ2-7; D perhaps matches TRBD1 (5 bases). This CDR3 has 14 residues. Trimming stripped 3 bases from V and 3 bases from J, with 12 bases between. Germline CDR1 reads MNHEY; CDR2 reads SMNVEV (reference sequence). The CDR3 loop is CASSFVGQGYEQYF. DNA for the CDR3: TGTGCCAGCAGTTTTGTGGGCCAGGGCTACGAGCAGTACTTC.

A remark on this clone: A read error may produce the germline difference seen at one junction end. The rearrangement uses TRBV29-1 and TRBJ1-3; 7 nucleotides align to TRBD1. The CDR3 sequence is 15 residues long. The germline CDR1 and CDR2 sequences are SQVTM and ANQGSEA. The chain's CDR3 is CSVRETGQQRNTICF. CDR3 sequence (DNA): TGCAGCGTGAGGGAGACGGGACAGCAGCGAAACACCATATGTTTT. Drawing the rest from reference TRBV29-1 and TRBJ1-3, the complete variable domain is SAVISQKPSRDICQRGTSLTIQCQVDSQVTMMFWYRQQPGQSLTLIATANQGSEATYESGFVIDKFPISRPNLTFSTLTVSNMSPEDSSIYLCSVRETGQQRNTICFGEGSWLTVV.

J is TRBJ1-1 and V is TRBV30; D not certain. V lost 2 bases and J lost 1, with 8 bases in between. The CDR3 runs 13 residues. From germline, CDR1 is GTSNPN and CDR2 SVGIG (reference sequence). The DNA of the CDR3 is TGTGCCTGGAGTTTACAGACGAACACTGAAGCTTTCTTT. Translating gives CAWSLQTNTEAFF.

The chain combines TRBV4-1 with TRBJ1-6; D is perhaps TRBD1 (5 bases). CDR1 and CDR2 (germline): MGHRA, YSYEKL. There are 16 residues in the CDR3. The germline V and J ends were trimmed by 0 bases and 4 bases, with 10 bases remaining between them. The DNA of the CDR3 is TGCGCCAGCAGCCAAGAAGGTCAGGGTTATAATTCACCCCTCCACTTT. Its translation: CASSQEGQGYNSPLHF.

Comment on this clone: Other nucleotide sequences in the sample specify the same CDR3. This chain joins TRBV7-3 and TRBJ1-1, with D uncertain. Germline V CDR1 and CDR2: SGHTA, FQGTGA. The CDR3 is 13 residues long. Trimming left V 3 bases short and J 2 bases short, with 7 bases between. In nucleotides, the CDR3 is TGTGCCAGCAGCTTGGGCCAAAACACTGAAGCTTTCTTT. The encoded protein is CASSLGQNTEAFF. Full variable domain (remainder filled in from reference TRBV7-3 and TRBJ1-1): GAGVSQTPSNKVTEKGKYVELRCDPISGHTALYWYRQSLGQGPEFLIYFQGTGAADDSGLPNDRFFAVRPEGSVSTLKIQRTERGDSAVYLCASSLGQNTEAFFGQGTRLTVV.

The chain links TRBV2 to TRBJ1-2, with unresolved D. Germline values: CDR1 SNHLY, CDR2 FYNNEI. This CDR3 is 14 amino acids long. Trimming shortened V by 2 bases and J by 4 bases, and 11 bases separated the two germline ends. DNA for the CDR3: TGTGCCAGCAGTGAAACTCTCCTATCCTATGGCTACACCTTC. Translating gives CASSETLLSYGYTF.

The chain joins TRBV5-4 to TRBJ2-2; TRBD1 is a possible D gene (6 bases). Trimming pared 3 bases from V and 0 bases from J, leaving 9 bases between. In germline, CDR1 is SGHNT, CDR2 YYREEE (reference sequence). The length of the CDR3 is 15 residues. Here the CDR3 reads CASSWGRTNTGELFF. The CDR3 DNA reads TGTGCCAGCAGCTGGGGGCGTACGAACACCGGGGAGCTGTTTTTT.

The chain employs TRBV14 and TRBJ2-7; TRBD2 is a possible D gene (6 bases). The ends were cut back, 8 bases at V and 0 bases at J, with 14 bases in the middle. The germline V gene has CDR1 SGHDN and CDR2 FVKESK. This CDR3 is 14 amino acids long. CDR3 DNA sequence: TGTGCCAGCTCCAAGGGGAGGAGCTCCTACGAGCAGTACTTC. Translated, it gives CASSKGRSSYEQYF.

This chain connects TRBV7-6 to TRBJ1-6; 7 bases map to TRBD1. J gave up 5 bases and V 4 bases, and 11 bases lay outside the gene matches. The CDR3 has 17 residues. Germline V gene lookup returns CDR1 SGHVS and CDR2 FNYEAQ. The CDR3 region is CASSYPPGQTNNSPLHF. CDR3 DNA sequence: TGTGCCAGCAGCTACCCGCCGGGACAGACAAATAATTCACCCCTCCACTTT.

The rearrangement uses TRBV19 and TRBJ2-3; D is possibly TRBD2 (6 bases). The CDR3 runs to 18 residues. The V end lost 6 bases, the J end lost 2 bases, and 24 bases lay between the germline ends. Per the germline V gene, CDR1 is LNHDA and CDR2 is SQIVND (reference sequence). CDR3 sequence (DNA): TGTGCCAGTAGCCCAACGCTCGGGGGATGGGGCCCCACAGATACGCAGTATTTT. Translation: CASSPTLGGWGPTDTQYF.

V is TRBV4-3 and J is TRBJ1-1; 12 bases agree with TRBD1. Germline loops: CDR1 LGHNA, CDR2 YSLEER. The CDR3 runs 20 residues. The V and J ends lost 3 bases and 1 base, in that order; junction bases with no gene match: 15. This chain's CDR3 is CASSHRDRGREARENTEAFF. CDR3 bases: TGCGCCAGCAGCCACCGGGACAGGGGGCGAGAAGCCCGGGAGAACACTGAAGCTTTCTTT.

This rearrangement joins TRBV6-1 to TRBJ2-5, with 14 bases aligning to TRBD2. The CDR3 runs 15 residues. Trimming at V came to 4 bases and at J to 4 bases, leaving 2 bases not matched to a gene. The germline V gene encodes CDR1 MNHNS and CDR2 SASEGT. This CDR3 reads CASSGLAGGPETQYF. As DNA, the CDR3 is TGTGCCAGCAGTGGACTAGCGGGGGGGCCAGAGACCCAGTACTTC.

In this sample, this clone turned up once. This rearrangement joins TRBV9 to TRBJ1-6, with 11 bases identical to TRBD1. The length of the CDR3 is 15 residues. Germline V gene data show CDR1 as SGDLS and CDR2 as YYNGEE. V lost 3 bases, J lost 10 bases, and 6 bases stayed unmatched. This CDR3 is CASSAWTGGNSPLHF. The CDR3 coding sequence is TGTGCCAGCAGCGCCTGGACAGGGGGCAACTCACCCCTCCACTTT.